These T cell receptor beta chains were read from a single sample in a study of control samples from healthy donors and cancer patients. Clones were sequenced by immunoSEQ multiplex PCR, and TCRdb holds only the in-frame ones, with some missing. The sample gives about 170,000 clones, 88% of which show up once; approximately 4.9% is in the top ten. Sequencing was done on a sample of blood. Receptor source: a woman aged 25 to 45 in good health. The CDR3 runs from the conserved cysteine through the conserved F or W. D genes are given only for firm matches. Size values are once, few and many counts, or a class for expanded clones, and some rows have none.

V gene	clone size	J gene	D gene	CDR3 DNA	CDR3 protein
TRBV28	-	TRBJ1-2	-	-	CASSLERDRFSF
TRBV20-1	-	TRBJ2-3	-	TGCAGTGCTACCGTTAGCGATACGCAGTATTTT	CSATVSDTQYF
TRBV4-1	-	TRBJ2-2	-	TGCGCCAGCAGCCAAGAGGTAACCCGGGAGCTGTTTTTT	CASSQEVTRELFF
TRBV5-4	-	TRBJ2-7	-	TGTGCCAGCAGCAAAGACAGGAGCTACGAGCAGTACTTC	CASSKDRSYEQYF
TRBV2	-	TRBJ2-2	TRBD1	TGTGCCAGCAGTGTCTCCGAGACAGGGGTCACCGGGGAGCTGTTTTTT	CASSVSETGVTGELFF
TRBV12-3/TRBV12-4	-	TRBJ1-1	-	TGTGCCAGCAGTTTGGGGGCGGACACTGAAGCTTTCTTT	CASSLGADTEAFF
TRBV18	-	TRBJ2-1	TRBD1	TGTGCCAGCTCACCTCCCTCGGGACAGTTCTACAATGAGCAGTTCTTC	CASSPPSGQFYNEQFF
TRBV19	few	TRBJ1-6	TRBD1	TGTGCCAGTAGGGAATGGGACAGGGGGCTCCGGAATTCACCCCTCCACTTT	CASREWDRGLRNSPLHF
TRBV15	-	TRBJ2-2	-	TGTGCCACCAGCAGAGGAACCGGGGAGCTGTTTTTT	CATSRGTGELFF
TRBV5-1	-	TRBJ2-5	-	TGCGCCAGCAGCTTGAGCCGCAGCCGGGGCGAGACCCAGTACTTC	CASSLSRSRGETQYF
TRBV19	-	TRBJ1-5	-	TGTGCCAGTAGTATCGGAGCGGTCGGCAATCAGCCCCAGCATTTT	CASSIGAVGNQPQHF
TRBV5-8	-	TRBJ2-7	-	TGTGCCAGCACCCCTCCCCGGGCCGCGACTATCGAGCAGTACTTC	CASTPPRAATIEQYF
TRBV6-1	-	TRBJ2-2	-	TGTGCCAGCAGTGAACCCCCAAGGGAGCTGTTTTTT	CASSEPPRELFF
TRBV5-6	-	TRBJ2-5	TRBD1	TGTGCCAGCAGCTTGGTGTGGGACAGGGTAAAAGAGACCCAGTACTTC	CASSLVWDRVKETQYF
TRBV27	-	TRBJ2-3	TRBD2	TGTGCCAGCGGTACGCGGGGGGGTACGCAGTATTTT	CASGTRGGTQYF
TRBV5-4	-	TRBJ1-6	-	TGTGCCAGCAGCAATCCAAGGGGGGGTCTAGGGAATTCACCCCTCCACTTT	CASSNPRGGLGNSPLHF
TRBV9	-	TRBJ2-2	TRBD1	TGTGCCAGCAGCGCCGGGACAGCCAACACCGGGGAGCTGTTTTTT	CASSAGTANTGELFF
TRBV19	-	TRBJ1-4	-	TGTGCCAGTAGTAGCAGACAGACAACTAATGAAAAACTGTTTTTT	CASSSRQTTNEKLFF
TRBV12-3/TRBV12-4	few	TRBJ2-5	-	TGTGCCAGCAGTCGTCGGGAGACCCAGTACTTC	CASSRRETQYF
TRBV6-5	-	TRBJ2-2	TRBD1	TGTGCCAGCAGAAGACAGGGAGACGCCGGGGAGCTGTTTTTT	CASRRQGDAGELFF
TRBV6-5	-	TRBJ1-1	-	TGTGCCAGCAGCCTACAGGGAATGAACACTGAAGCTTTCTTT	CASSLQGMNTEAFF
TRBV2	-	TRBJ1-1	-	TGTGCCAGCAGTGCAGAAGCCGCGGCGACCACTGAAGCTTTCTTT	CASSAEAAATTEAFF
TRBV7-2	-	TRBJ2-2	TRBD2	TGTGCCAGCAGCGGGACTAGCGGGACCTCCGGGGAGCTGTTTTTT	CASSGTSGTSGELFF
TRBV7-9	-	TRBJ2-7	TRBD1	TGTGCCAGCAGCTTAGGGAGGACAGGGGACCCTAACTACGAGCAGTACTTC	CASSLGRTGDPNYEQYF
TRBV2	-	TRBJ2-3	TRBD2	TGTGCCAGCAGTCCACTAGCGGGGGGCACAGATACGCAGTATTTT	CASSPLAGGTDTQYF
TRBV28	-	TRBJ1-2	TRBD1	TGTGCCAGCAGTTTGCGGACAGGGGACTATGGCTACACCTTC	CASSLRTGDYGYTF
TRBV29-1	-	TRBJ1-2	-	TGCAGCGTTACCGACACAAACTATGGCTACACCTTC	CSVTDTNYGYTF
TRBV28	-	TRBJ2-7	-	TGTGCCAGCACCGGAAGGGTCCGGGACGGTTACCAGCAGTACTTC	CASTGRVRDGYQQYF
TRBV6-5	-	TRBJ2-7	TRBD1	TGTGCCAGCCAAAAAGACGACAGGGTGGTCTACGAGCAGTACTTC	CASQKDDRVVYEQYF
TRBV7-9	once	TRBJ1-1	-	TGTGCCAGCAGCAAGGACGCTAACACTGAAGCTTTCTTT	CASSKDANTEAFF
TRBV9	-	TRBJ2-2	TRBD1	TGTGCCAGCAGCGTGACAGGGGCGAGCGGGGAGCTGTTTTTT	CASSVTGASGELFF
TRBV11-2	-	TRBJ2-7	TRBD2	TGTGCCAGCAGCTCCGTAACTAGCGGGAGACCCCACGAGCAGTACTTC	CASSSVTSGRPHEQYF
TRBV21-1	once	TRBJ1-1	-	TGTGCCAGCAGCAAAGAAGCATCGGGTCGGGCAGGGGGAGACACTGAAGCTTTCTTT	CASSKEASGRAGGDTEAFF
TRBV7-9	-	TRBJ2-1	TRBD1	TGTGCCAGTAAGGACAGGAGCTCCTACAATGAGCAGTTCTTC	CASKDRSSYNEQFF
TRBV7-2	once	TRBJ2-1	-	TGTGCCAGCAGCTTAGATCTCGGGACTCCATACAATGAGCAGTTCTTC	CASSLDLGTPYNEQFF
TRBV3-1/TRBV3-2	once	TRBJ2-3	-	TGTGCCAGCAGCCAAGGCGTCGGGAGAGGGGGGGCGCAGTATTTT	CASSQGVGRGGAQYF
TRBV6-4	-	TRBJ2-2	-	TGTGCCAGCAGTGCGACAGTCTATAACACCGGGGAGCTGTTTTTT	CASSATVYNTGELFF
TRBV9	-	TRBJ2-3	TRBD2	TGTGCCAGCAGCGTAGAGGGGAGGGAGGCAGATACGCAGTATTTT	CASSVEGREADTQYF
TRBV28	-	TRBJ1-2	-	TGTGCCAGCAGCGAAGACCCAAACTATGGCTACACCTTC	CASSEDPNYGYTF
TRBV20-1	-	TRBJ1-6	-	TGCAGTGCTAGTGTTGGGTCACCCCTCCACTTT	CSASVGSPLHF
TRBV29-1	-	TRBJ1-1	-	TGCAGCGTTGACGGGGGAGGGGGAGGCACTGAAGCTTTCTTT	CSVDGGGGGTEAFF
TRBV24-1	-	TRBJ2-3	TRBD2	TGTGCCACCAGTGCGTTAGCGGGTCACAGTAGCACAGATACGCAGTATTTT	CATSALAGHSSTDTQYF
TRBV7-9	few	TRBJ1-1	-	TGTGCCAGCAGCCCCCTCGGGTCCTTACAAGCTTTCTTT	CASSPLGSLQAFF